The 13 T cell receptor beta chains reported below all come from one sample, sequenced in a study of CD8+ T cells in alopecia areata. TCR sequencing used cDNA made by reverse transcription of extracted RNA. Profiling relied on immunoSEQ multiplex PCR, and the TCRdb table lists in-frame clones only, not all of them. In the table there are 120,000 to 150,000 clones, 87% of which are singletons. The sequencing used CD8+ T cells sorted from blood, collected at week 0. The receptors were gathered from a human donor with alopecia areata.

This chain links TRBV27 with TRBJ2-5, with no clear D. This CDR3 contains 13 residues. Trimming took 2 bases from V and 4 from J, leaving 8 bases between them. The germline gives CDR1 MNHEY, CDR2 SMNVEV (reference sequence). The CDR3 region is CASSLMSGETQYF. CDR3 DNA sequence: TGTGCCAGCAGTTTAATGTCTGGAGAGACCCAGTACTTC.

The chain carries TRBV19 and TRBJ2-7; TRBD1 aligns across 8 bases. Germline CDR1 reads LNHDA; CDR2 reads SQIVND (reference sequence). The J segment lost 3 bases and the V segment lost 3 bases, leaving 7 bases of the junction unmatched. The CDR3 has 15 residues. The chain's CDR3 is CASSIQGTGFYEQYF. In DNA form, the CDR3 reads TGTGCCAGTAGTATCCAAGGGACAGGATTCTACGAGCAGTACTTC.

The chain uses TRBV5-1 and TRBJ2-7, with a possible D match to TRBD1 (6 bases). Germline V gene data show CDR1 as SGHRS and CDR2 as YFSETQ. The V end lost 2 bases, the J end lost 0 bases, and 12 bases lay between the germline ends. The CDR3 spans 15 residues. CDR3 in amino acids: CASSFGRGSSYEQYF. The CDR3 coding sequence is TGCGCCAGCAGCTTTGGCAGGGGAAGCTCCTACGAGCAGTACTTC.

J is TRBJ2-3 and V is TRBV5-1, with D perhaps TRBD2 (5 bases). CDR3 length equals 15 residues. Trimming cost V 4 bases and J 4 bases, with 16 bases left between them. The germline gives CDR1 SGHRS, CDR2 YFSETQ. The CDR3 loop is CASSLGEGSSDTQYF. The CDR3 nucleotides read TGCGCCAGCAGCCTCGGCGAGGGATCGTCAGATACGCAGTATTTT.

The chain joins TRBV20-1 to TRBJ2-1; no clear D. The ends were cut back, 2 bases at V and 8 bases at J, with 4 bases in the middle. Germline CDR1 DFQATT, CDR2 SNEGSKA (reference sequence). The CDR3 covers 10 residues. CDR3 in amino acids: CSARSDEQFF. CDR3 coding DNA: TGCAGTGCTAGAAGCGATGAGCAGTTCTTC.

In nucleotides, the CDR3 is TGTGCCAGCAGCCCCCCTAGATGGAACACCATATATTTT. It yields the protein CASSPPRWNTIYF. V is TRBV7-9 and J is TRBJ1-3, with D unresolved. CDR3 length: 13 amino acids. The germline CDR1 and CDR2 sequences are SEHNR and FQNEAQ (reference sequence). Trimming removed 5 bases at V and 7 bases at J, with 12 bases between.

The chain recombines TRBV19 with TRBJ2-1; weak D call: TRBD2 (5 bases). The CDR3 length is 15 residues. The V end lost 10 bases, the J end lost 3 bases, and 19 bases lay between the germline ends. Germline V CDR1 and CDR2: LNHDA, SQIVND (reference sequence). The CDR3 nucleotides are TGTGCCATCGCTCCACCGGGATCGTACTACAATGAGCAGTTCTTC. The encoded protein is CAIAPPGSYYNEQFF.

The DNA for the CDR3 is TGTGCCAGCAGCTTGGGCCAGGGTGATGAAAAACTGTTTTTT. Protein product: CASSLGQGDEKLFF. The rearrangement links TRBV7-9 to TRBJ1-4; perhaps TRBD1 as D (5 bases). The V gene's germline CDR1 is SEHNR and CDR2 FQNEAQ (reference sequence). This CDR3 region has 14 residues. V gave up 3 bases and J gave up 6 bases, with 11 bases separating them.

The CDR3 here is CSVGRLGQLDGYTF. Written as DNA, the CDR3 is TGCAGCGTCGGACGCCTGGGACAGCTGGACGGCTACACCTTC. The V and J genes are TRBV29-1 and TRBJ1-2; 7 bases are shared with TRBD1. Germline-derived CDR1 and CDR2 are SQVTM and ANQGSEA. Trimming at V came to 6 bases and at J to 8 bases, leaving 15 bases not matched to a gene. CDR3 length equals 14 residues.

CDR3 protein: CASSLDGSRLEETQYF. CDR3 bases: TGTGCCAGCAGCTTGGATGGTTCAAGGCTCGAAGAGACCCAGTACTTC. The chain employs TRBV5-6 and TRBJ2-5; no definite D call. This CDR3 has 16 residues. Germline CDR1 reads SGHDT; CDR2 reads YYEEEE. The V gene lost 0 bases and the J gene lost 3 bases, with 15 bases spanning the gap.

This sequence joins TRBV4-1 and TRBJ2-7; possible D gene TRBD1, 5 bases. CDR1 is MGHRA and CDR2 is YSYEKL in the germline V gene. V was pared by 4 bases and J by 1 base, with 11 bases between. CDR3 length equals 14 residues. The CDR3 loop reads CASSPTERSYEQYF. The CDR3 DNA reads TGCGCCAGCAGCCCGACAGAGAGGTCCTACGAGCAGTACTTC.

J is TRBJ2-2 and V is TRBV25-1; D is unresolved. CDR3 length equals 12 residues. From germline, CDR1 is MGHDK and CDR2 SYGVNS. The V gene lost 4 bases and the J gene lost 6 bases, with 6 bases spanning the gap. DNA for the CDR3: TGTGCCAGCAGTGTGATGGCCGGGGAGCTGTTTTTT. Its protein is CASSVMAGELFF.

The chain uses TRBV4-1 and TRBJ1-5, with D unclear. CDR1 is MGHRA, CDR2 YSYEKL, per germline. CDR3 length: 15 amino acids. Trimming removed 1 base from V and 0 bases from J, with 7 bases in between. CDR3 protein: CASSQVPHSNQPQHF. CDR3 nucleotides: TGCGCCAGCAGCCAAGTTCCACATAGCAATCAGCCCCAGCATTTT.